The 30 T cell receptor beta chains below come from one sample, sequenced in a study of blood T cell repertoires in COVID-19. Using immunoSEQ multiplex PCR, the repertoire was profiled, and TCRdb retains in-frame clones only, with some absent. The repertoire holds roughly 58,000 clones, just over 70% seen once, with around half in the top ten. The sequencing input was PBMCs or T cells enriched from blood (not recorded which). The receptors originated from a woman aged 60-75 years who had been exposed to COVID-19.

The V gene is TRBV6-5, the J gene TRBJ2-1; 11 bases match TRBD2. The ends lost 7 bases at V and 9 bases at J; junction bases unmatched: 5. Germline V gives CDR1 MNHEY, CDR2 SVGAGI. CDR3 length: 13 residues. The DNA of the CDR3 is TGTGCCAGCACCCCAGGACTAGCGGGTGAGCAGTTCTTC. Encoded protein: CASTPGLAGEQFF.

This chain's CDR3 is CASSLLDRAISYEQYF. In DNA, the CDR3 is TGCGCCAGCAGCCTCTTGGACAGGGCTATCTCCTACGAGCAGTACTTC. The chain employs TRBV5-1 and TRBJ2-7; 8 positions agree with TRBD1. Germline CDR1 reads SGHRS; CDR2 reads YFSETQ. Losses at the gene ends were 4 bases for V and 0 bases for J; bases not matched to a gene: 9. The CDR3 covers 16 residues.

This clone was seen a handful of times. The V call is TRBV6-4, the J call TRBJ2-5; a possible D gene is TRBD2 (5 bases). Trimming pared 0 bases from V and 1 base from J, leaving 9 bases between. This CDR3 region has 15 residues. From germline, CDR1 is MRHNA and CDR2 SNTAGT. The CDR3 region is CASSDSTRGQETQYF. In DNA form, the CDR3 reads TGTGCCAGCAGTGACTCGACTCGGGGCCAAGAGACCCAGTACTTC.

This CDR3 reads CASSPSLNGQYF. In nucleotides, the CDR3 is TGTGCCAGCAGCCCTAGCTTAAATGGCCAGTACTTC. The genes are TRBV5-5 and TRBJ2-7; D perhaps matches TRBD2 (5 bases). The germline V gene encodes CDR1 SGHKS and CDR2 YYEKEE (reference sequence). This CDR3 spans 12 amino acids. The V and J ends lost 4 bases and 10 bases respectively, with 15 bases between them. The whole variable domain, filled in from reference TRBV5-5 and TRBJ2-7, reads DAGVTQSPTHLIKTRGQQVTLRCSPISGHKSVSWYQQVLGQGPQFIFQYYEKEERGRGNFPDRFSARQFPNYSSELNVNALLLGDSALYLCASSPSLNGQYFGPGTRLTVT.

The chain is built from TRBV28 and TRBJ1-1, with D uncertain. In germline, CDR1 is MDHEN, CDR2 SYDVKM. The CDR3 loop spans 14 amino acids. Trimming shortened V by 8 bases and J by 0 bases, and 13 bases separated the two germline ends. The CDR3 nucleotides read TGTGCCAGCGTCGAGGGTACTATGAACACTGAAGCTTTCTTT. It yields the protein CASVEGTMNTEAFF.

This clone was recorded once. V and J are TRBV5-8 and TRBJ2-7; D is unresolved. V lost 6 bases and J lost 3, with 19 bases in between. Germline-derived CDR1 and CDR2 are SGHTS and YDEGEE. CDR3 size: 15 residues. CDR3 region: CASTHRPRLGYEQYF. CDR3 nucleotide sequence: TGTGCCAGCACCCACCGCCCGAGACTCGGCTACGAGCAGTACTTC. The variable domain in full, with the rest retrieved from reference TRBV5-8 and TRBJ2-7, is EAGVTQSPTHLIKTRGQQATLRCSPISGHTSVYWYQQALGLGLQFLLWYDEGEERNRGNFPPRFSGRQFPNYSSELNVNALELEDSALYLCASTHRPRLGYEQYFGPGTRLTVT.

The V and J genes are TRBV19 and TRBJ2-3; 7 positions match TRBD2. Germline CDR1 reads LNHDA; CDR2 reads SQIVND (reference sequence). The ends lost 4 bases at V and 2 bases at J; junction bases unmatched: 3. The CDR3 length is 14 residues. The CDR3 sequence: CASSTGTTTDTQYF. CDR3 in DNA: TGTGCCAGTAGTACCGGGACTACCACAGATACGCAGTATTTT.

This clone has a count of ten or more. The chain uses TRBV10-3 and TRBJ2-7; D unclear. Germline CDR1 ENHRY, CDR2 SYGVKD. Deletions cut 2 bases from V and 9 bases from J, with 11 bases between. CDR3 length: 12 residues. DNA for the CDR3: TGTGCCATCAGTGAGAACAGAGTGTGGCAGTACTTC. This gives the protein CAISENRVWQYF.

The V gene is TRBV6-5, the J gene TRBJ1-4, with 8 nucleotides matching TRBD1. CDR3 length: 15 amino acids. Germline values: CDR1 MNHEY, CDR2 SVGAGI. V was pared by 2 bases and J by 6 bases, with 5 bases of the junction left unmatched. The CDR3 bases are TGTGCCAGCAGTTACGGCGGACAGGGTGATGAAAAACTGTTTTTT. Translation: CASSYGGQGDEKLFF.

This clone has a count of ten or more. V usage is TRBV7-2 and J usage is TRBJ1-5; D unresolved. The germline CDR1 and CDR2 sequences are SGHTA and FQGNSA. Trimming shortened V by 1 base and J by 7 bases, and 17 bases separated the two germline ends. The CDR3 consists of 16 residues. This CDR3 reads CASSLGGDYRVQPQHF. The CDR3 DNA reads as TGTGCCAGCAGCTTAGGGGGAGACTATAGGGTCCAGCCCCAGCATTTT.

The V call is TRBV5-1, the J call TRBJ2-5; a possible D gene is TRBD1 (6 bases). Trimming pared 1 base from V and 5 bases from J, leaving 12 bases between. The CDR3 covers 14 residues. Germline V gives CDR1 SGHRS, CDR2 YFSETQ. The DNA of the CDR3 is TGCGCCAGCAGCTTGACCCCAGGGGTGGAGACCCAGTACTTC. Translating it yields CASSLTPGVETQYF.

The CDR3 sequence is CASSLGDRAANSPLHF. The CDR3 region has the DNA TGTGCCAGCAGCTTAGGGGACAGGGCGGCTAATTCACCCCTCCACTTT. V is TRBV7-2 and J is TRBJ1-6; 9 bases are a match to TRBD1. CDR3 length: 16 amino acids. J lost 6 bases, V lost 1 base, and 4 bases had no gene match. CDR1 and CDR2 from the germline V gene are SGHTA and FQGNSA.

The CDR3 loop reads CAWSKVSGNQPQHF. CDR3 DNA sequence: TGTGCCTGGAGTAAGGTCTCAGGGAATCAGCCCCAGCATTTT. This chain uses TRBV30 with TRBJ1-5, with D possibly matching TRBD1 (5 bases). Looked up from germline, CDR1 is GTSNPN and CDR2 is SVGIG (reference sequence). The CDR3 runs 14 residues. V lost 2 bases and J 4 bases, leaving 12 bases between the germline ends. Full variable domain (outside the CDR3, taken from reference TRBV30 and TRBJ1-5): SQTIHQWPATLVQPVGSPLSLECTVEGTSNPNLYWYRQAAGRGLQLLFYSVGIGQISSEVPQNLSASRPQDRQFILSSKKLLLSDSGFYLCAWSKVSGNQPQHFGDGTRLSIL.

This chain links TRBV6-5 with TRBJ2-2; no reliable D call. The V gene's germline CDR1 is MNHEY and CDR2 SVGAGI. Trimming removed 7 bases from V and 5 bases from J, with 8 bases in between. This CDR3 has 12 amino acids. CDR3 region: CASTKETGELFF. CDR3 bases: TGTGCCAGCACGAAGGAGACCGGGGAGCTGTTTTTT.

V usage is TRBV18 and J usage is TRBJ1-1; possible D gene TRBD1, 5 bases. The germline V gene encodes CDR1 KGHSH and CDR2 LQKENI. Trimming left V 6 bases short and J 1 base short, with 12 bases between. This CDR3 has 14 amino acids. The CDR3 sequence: CASSRDGGNTEAFF. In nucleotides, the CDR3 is TGTGCCAGCTCCCGGGACGGGGGGAACACTGAAGCTTTCTTT.

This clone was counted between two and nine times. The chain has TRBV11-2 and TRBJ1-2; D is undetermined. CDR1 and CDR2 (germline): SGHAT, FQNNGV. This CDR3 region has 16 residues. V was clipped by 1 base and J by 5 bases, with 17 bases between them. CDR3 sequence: CASSLVDGGPLYGYTF. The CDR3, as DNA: TGTGCCAGCAGCTTAGTAGATGGAGGGCCCTTATATGGCTACACCTTC.

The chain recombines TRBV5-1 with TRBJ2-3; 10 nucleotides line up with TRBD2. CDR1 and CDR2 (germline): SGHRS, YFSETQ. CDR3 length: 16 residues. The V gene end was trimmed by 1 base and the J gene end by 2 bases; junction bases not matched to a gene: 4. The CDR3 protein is CASSLPGTSDTDTQYF. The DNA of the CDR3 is TGCGCCAGCAGCTTGCCCGGGACTAGCGACACAGATACGCAGTATTTT.

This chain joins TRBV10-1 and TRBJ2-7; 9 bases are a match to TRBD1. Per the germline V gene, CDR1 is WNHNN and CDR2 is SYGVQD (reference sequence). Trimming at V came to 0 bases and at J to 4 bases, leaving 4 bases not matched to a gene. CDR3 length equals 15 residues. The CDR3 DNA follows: TGCGCCAGCAGTGAGTCGACAGGGGGATTATACGAGCAGTACTTC. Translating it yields CASSESTGGLYEQYF.

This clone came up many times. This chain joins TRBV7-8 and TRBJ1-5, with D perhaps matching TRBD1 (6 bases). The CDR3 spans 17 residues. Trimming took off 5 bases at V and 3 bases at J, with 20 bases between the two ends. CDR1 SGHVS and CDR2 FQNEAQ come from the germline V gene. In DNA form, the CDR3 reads TGTGCCAGCAGCGGACGAGTAATTAGGGACACCAATCAGCCCCAGCATTTT. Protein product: CASSGRVIRDTNQPQHF.

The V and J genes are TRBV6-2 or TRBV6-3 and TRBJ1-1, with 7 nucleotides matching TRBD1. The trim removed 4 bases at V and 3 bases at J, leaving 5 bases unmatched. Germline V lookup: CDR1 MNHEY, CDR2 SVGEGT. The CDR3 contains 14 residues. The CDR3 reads CASSSRGGDTEAFF. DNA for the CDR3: TGTGCCAGCAGTTCCCGAGGGGGCGACACTGAAGCTTTCTTT.

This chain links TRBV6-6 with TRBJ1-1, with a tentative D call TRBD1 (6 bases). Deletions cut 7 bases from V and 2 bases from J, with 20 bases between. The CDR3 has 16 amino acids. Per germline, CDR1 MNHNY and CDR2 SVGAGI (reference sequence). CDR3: CASKYLGGGINTEAFF. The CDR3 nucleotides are TGTGCCAGCAAATACCTGGGCGGGGGCATAAACACTGAAGCTTTCTTT.

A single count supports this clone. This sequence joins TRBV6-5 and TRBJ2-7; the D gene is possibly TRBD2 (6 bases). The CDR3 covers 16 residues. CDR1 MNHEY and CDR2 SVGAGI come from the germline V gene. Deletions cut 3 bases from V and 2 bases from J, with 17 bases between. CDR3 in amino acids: CASSYSSGTAAYEQYF. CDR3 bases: TGTGCCAGCAGTTATTCGTCCGGGACTGCTGCCTACGAGCAGTACTTC.

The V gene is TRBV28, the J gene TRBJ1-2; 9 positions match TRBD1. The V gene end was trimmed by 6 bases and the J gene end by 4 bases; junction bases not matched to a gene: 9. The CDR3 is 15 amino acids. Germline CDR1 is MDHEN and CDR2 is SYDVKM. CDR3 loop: CASRKWDRDLYGYTF. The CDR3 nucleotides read TGTGCCAGCAGGAAGTGGGACAGGGACCTCTATGGCTACACCTTC.

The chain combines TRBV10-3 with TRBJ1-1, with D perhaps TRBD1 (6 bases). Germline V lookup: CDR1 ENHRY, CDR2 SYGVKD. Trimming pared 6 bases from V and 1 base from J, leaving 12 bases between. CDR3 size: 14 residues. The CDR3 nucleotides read TGTGCCATCAGCAATAGACAGGAGAACACTGAAGCTTTCTTT. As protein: CAISNRQENTEAFF.

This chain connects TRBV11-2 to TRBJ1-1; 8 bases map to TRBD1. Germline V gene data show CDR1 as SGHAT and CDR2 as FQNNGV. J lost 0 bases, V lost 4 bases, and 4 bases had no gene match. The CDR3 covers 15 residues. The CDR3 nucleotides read TGTGCCAGCAGCTCCCACAGGGGGGTGAACACTGAAGCTTTCTTT. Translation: CASSSHRGVNTEAFF.

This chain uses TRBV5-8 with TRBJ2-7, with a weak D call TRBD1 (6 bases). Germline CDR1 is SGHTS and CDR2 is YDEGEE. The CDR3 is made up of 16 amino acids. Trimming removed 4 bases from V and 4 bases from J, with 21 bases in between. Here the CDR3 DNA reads TGTGCCAGCAGCCCAGGGGTGGGGGCACAGACTTACGAGCAGTACTTC. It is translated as CASSPGVGAQTYEQYF.

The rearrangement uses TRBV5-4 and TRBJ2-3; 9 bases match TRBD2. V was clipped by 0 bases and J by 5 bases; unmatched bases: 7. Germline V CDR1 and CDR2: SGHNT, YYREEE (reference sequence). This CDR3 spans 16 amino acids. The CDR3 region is CASSLGGGAREDTQYF. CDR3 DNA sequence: TGTGCCAGCAGCTTGGGCGGGGGGGCCCGGGAAGATACGCAGTATTTT.

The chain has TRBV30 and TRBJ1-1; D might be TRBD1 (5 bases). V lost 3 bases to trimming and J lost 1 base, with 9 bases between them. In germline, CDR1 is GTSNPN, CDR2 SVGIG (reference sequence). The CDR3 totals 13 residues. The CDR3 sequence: CAWRSTGNTEAFF. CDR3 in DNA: TGTGCCTGGAGGTCAACAGGGAACACTGAAGCTTTCTTT.

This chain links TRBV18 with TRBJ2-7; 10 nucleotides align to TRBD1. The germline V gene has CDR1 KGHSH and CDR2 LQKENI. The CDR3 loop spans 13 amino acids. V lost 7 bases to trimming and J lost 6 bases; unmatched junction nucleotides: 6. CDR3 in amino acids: CASFGQGGSEQYF. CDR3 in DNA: TGTGCCAGCTTCGGACAGGGGGGTTCCGAGCAGTACTTC.

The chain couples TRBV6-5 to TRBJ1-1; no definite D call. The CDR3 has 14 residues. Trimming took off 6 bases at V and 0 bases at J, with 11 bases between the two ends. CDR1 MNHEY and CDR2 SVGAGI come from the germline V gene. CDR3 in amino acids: CASRPGGMNTEAFF. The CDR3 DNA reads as TGTGCCAGCAGGCCCGGAGGAATGAACACTGAAGCTTTCTTT.